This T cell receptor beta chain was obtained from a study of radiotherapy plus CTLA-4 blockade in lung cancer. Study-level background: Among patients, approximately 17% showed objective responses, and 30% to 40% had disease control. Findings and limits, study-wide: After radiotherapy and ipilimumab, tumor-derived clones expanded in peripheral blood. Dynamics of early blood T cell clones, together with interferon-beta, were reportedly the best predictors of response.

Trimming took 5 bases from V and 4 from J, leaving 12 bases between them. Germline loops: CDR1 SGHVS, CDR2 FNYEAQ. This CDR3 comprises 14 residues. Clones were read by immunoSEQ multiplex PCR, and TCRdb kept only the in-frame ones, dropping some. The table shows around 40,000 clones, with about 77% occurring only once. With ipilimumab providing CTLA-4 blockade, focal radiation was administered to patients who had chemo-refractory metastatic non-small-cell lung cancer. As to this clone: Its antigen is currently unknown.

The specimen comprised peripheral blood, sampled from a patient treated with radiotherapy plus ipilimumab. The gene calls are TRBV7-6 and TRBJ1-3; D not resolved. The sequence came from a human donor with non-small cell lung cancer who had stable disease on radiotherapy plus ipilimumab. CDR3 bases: TGTGCCAGCAGCGGCGACACTGGCGGAAACACCATATATTTT. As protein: CASSGDTGGNTIYF.